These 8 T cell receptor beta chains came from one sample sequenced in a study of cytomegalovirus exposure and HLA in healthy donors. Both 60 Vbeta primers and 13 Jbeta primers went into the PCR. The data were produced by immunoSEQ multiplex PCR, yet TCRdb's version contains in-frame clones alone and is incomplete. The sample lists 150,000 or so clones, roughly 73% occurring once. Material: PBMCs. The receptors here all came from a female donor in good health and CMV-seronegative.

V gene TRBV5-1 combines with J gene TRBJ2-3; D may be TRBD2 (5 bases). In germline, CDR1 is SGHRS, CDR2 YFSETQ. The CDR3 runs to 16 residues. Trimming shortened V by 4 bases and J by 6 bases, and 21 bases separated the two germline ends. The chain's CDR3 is CASSPEETIPMDTQYF. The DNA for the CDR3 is TGCGCCAGCAGCCCGGAGGAGACAATACCCATGGATACGCAGTATTTT. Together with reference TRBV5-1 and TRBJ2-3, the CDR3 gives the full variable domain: KAGVTQTPRYLIKTRGQQVTLSCSPISGHRSVSWYQQTPGQGLQFLFEYFSETQRNKGNFPGRFSGRQFSNSRSEMNVSTLELGDSALYLCASSPEETIPMDTQYFGPGTRLTVL.

The CDR3 DNA is TGCAGCGTTGAAACAGGGGGGCCTTATGGCTACACCTTC. Its protein is CSVETGGPYGYTF. J is TRBJ1-2 and V is TRBV29-1, with 8 bases fitting TRBD1. This CDR3 has 13 residues. CDR1 SQVTM and CDR2 ANQGSEA come from the germline V gene. The J segment lost 5 bases and the V segment lost 2 bases, leaving 4 bases of the junction unmatched.

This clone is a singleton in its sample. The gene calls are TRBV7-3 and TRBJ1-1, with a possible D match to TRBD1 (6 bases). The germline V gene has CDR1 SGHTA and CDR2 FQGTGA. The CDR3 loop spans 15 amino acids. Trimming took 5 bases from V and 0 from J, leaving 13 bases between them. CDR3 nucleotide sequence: TGTGCCAGCAGCCCATACGGACAGTTGAACACTGAAGCTTTCTTT. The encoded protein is CASSPYGQLNTEAFF.

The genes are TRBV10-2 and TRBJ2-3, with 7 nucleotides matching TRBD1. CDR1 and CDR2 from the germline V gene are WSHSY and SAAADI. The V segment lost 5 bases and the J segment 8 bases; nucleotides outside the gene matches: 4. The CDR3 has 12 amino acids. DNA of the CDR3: TGCGCCAGCAGTACCGACAGGGCTACGCAGTATTTT. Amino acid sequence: CASSTDRATQYF.

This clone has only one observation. CDR3 protein: CASSQVGNQGSRAGELFF. The CDR3 region has the DNA TGCGCCAGCAGCCAAGTTGGGAATCAGGGGAGTCGGGCCGGGGAGCTGTTTTTT. The rearrangement uses TRBV4-1 and TRBJ2-2; possible D gene TRBD1, 6 bases. The CDR3 is made up of 18 amino acids. Germline V gene lookup returns CDR1 MGHRA and CDR2 YSYEKL. Trimming pared 1 base from V and 6 bases from J, leaving 21 bases between.

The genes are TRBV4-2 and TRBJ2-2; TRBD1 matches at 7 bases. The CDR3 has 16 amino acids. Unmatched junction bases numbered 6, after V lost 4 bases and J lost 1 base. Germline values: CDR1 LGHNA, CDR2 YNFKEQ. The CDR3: CASSLGTAKNTGELFF. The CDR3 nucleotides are TGTGCCAGCAGCCTTGGGACAGCCAAGAACACCGGGGAGCTGTTTTTT.

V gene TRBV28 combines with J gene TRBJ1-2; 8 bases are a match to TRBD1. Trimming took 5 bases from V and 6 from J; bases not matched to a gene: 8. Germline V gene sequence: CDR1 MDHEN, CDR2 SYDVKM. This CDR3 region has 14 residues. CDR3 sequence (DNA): TGTGCCAGCAGTCTCCAGGACAGGGCTAATGGCTACACCTTC. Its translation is CASSLQDRANGYTF.

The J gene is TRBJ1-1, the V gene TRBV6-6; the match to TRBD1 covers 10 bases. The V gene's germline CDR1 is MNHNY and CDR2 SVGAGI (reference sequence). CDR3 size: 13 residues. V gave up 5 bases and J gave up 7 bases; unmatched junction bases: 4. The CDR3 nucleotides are TGTGCCAGCAGTGGACAGGGGGTCGGTGAAGCTTTCTTT. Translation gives CASSGQGVGEAFF.